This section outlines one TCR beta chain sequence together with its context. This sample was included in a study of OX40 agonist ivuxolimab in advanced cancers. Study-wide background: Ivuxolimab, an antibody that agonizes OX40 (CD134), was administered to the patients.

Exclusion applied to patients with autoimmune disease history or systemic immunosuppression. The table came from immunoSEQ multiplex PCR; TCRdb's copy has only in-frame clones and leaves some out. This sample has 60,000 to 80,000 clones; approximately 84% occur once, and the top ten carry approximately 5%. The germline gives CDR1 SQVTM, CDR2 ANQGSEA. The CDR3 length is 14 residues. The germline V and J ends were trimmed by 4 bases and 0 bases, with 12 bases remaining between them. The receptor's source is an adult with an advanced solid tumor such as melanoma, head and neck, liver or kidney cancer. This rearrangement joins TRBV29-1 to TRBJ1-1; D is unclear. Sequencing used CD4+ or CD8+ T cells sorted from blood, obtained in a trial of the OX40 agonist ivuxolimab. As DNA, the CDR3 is TGCAGCGTTGGTGGTAGGGCCCTGAACACTGAAGCTTTCTTT. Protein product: CSVGGRALNTEAFF. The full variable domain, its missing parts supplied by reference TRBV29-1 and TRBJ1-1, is SAVISQKPSRDICQRGTSLTIQCQVDSQVTMMFWYRQQPGQSLTLIATANQGSEATYESGFVIDKFPISRPNLTFSTLTVSNMSPEDSSIYLCSVGGRALNTEAFFGQGTRLTVV.